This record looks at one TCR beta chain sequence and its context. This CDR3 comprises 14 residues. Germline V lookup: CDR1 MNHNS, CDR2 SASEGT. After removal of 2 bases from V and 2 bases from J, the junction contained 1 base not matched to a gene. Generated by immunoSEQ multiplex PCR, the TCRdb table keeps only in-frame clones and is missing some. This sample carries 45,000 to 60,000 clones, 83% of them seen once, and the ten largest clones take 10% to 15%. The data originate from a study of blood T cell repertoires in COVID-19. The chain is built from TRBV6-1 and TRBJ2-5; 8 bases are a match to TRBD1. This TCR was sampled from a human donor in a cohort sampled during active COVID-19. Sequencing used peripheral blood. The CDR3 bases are TGTGCCAGCAGTGAATGGACAGGGCAAGAGACCCAGTACTTC. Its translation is CASSEWTGQETQYF.